This entry concerns a single T cell receptor (beta chain). Its cognate antigen is unknown. From germline, CDR1 is MGHRA and CDR2 YSYEKL. Between the trimmed V and J ends, which lost 2 bases and 9 bases, there was a span of 5 bases. CDR3 length: 11 residues. This sample is part of a study of beta chain features in type 1 diabetes. Turning to the study itself: About 110,000,000 sorted cells were examined across all samples.

The study reverse transcribed the entire isolated RNA, so it sequenced expressed TCRB transcripts. The assay was immunoSEQ multiplex PCR, and TCRdb's table has in-frame clones only and misses some. The sample comprises around 500,000 clones, about an eighth of which are singletons, and more than 0.045% rests with the top ten. Study-wide findings and caveats: A greater similarity of naive, central memory and Treg TCRB repertoires was seen among patients than among healthy donors. VDJ junctions in type 1 diabetes patients carried more deletions and fewer insertions.

The sample consisted of naive CD4+ T cells from blood. This chain connects TRBV4-1 to TRBJ2-1, with a weak D call TRBD2 (5 bases). The clonotype was recovered from a young woman in good health. The CDR3 DNA is TGCGCCAGCAGCCAAAGCGGTGAGCAGTTCTTC. Translation gives CASSQSGEQFF.